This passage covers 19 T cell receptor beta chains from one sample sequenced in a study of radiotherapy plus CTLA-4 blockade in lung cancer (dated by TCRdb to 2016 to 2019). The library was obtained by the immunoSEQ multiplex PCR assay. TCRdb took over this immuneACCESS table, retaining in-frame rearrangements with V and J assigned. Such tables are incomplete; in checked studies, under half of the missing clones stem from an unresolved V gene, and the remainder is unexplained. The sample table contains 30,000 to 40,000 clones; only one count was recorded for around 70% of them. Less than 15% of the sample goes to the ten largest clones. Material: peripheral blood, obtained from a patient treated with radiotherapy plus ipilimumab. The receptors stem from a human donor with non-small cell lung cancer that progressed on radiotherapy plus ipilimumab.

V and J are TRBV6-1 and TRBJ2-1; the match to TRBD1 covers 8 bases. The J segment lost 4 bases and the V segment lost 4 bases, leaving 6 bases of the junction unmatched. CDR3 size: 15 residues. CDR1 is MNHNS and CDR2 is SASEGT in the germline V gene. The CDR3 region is CASSGGQEGYNEQFF. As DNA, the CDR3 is TGTGCCAGCAGTGGGGGACAGGAAGGGTACAATGAGCAGTTCTTC.

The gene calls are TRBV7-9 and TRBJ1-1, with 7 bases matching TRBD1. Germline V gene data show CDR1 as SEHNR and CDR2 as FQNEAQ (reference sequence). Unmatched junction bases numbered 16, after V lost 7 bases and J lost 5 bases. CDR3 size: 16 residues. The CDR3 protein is CASTPEGTVRGTEAFF. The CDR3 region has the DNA TGTGCCAGCACCCCCGAGGGGACAGTTAGGGGGACTGAAGCTTTCTTT.

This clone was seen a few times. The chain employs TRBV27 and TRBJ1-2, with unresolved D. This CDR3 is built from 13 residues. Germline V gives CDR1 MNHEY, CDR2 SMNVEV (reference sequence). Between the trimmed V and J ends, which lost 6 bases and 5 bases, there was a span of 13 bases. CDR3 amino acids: CASRKGLRYGYTF. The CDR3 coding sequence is TGTGCCAGCAGAAAAGGACTGCGATATGGCTACACCTTC.

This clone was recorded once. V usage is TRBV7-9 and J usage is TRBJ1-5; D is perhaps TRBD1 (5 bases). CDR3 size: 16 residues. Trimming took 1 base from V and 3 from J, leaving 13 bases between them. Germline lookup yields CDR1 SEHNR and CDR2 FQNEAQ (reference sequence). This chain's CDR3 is CASSLGVGRNNQPQHF. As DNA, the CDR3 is TGTGCCAGCAGCTTAGGGGTGGGACGGAACAATCAGCCCCAGCATTTT. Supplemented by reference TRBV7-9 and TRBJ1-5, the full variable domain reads DTGVSQNPRHKITKRGQNVTFRCDPISEHNRLYWYRQTLGQGPEFLTYFQNEAQLEKSRLLSDRFSAERPKGSFSTLEIQRTEQGDSAMYLCASSLGVGRNNQPQHFGDGTRLSIL.

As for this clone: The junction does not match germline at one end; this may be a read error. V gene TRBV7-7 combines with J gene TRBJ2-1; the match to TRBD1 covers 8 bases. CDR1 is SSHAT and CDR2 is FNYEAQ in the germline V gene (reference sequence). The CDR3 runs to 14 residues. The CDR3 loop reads CASSSGQGGNEQFF. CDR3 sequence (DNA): TGTGCTAGCAGCTCCGGACAGGGTGGCAATGAGCAGTTCTTC.

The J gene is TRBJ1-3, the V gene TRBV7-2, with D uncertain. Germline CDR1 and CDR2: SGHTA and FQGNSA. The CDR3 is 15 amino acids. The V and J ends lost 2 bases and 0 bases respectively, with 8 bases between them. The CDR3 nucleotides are TGTGCCAGCAGCTTATTCCCGGCCTCTGGAAACACCATATATTTT. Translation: CASSLFPASGNTIYF.

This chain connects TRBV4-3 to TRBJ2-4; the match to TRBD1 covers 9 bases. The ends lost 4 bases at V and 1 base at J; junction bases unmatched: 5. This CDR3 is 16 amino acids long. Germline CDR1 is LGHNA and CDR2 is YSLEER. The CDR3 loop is CASSPWTGEAKNIQYF. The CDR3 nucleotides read TGCGCCAGCAGCCCTTGGACAGGGGAGGCCAAAAACATTCAGTACTTC.

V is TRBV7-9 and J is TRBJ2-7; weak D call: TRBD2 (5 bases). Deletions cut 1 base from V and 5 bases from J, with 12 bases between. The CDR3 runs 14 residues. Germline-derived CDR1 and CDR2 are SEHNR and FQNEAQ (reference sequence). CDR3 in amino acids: CASSLGATRDEQYF. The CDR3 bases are TGTGCCAGCAGCTTAGGGGCCACTAGAGACGAGCAGTACTTC.

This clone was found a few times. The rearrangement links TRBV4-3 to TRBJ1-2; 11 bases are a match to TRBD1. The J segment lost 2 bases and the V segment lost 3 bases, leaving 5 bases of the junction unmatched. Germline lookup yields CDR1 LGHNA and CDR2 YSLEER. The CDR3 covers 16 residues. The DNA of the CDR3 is TGCGCCAGCAGCCACGGGACAGGGGGATACAACTATGGCTACACCTTC. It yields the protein CASSHGTGGYNYGYTF.

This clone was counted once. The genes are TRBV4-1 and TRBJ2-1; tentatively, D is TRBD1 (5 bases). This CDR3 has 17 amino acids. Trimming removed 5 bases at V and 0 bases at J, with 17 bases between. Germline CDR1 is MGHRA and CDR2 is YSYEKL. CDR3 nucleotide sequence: TGCGCCAGCAGCGGATATGGGGCGGCAAGCTCCTACAATGAGCAGTTCTTC. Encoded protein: CASSGYGAASSYNEQFF.

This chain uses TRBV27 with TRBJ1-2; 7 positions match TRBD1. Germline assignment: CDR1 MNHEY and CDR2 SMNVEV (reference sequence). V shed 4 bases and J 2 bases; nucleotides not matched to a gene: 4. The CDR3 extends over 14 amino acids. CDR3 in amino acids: CASSSEGANYGYTF. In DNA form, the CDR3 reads TGTGCCAGCAGTTCGGAGGGGGCGAACTATGGCTACACCTTC.

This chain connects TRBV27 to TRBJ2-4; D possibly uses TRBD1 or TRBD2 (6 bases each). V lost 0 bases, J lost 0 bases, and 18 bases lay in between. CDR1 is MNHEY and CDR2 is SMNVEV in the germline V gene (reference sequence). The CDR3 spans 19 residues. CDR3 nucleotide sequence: TGTGCCAGCAGTTTATCTCCCGACCATCGGGGGCTAGCCAAAAACATTCAGTACTTC. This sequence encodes CASSLSPDHRGLAKNIQYF.

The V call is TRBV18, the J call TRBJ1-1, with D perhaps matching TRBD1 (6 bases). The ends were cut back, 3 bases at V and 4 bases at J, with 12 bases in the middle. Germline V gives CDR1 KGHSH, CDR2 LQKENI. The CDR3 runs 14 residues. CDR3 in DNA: TGTGCCAGCTCACCGTCAGGGGCCGGCACTGAAGCTTTCTTT. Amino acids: CASSPSGAGTEAFF.

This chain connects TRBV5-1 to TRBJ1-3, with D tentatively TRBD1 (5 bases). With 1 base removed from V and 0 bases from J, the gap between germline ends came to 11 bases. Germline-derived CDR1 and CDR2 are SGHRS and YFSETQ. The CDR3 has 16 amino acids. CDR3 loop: CASSLQTGLSGNTIYF. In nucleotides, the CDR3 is TGCGCCAGCAGCTTGCAAACGGGGCTCTCTGGAAACACCATATATTTT.

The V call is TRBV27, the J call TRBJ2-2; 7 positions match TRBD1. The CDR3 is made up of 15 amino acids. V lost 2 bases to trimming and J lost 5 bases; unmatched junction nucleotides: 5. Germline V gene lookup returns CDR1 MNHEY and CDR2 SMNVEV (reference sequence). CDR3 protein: CASSLRGQGTGELFF. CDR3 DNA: TGTGCCAGCAGTTTAAGGGGGCAGGGAACCGGGGAGCTGTTTTTT.

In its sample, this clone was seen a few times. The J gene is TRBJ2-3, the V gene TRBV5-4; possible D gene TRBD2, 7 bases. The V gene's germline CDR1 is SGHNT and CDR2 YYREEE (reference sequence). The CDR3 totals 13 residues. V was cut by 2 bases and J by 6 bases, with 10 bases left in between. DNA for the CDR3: TGTGCCAGCAGCTTTGGGGGGGCGGATACGCAGTATTTT. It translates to CASSFGGADTQYF.

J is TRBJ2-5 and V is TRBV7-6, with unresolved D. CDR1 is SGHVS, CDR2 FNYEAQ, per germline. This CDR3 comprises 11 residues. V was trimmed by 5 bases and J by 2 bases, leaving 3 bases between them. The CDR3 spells CASSHQETQYF. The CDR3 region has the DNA TGTGCCAGCAGCCATCAAGAGACCCAGTACTTC.

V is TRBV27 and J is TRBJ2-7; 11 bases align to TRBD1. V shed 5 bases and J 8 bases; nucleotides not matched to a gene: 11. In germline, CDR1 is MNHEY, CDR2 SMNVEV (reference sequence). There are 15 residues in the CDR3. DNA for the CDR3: TGTGCCAGCAGTCGCATCGCCGGGACAGGGGGTAAGCAGTACTTC. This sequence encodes CASSRIAGTGGKQYF.

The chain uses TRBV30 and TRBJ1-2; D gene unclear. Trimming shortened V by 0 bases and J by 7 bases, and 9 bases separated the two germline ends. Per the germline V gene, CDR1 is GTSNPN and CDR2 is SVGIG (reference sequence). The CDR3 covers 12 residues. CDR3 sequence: CAWSVSGFGYTF. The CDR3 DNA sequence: TGTGCCTGGAGTGTATCGGGGTTTGGCTACACCTTC.